The TCR beta chain described here comes from a study of vaccination and CD4 T cells after COVID-19. Across the study: Convalescent donors: six male, four female; seven Caucasian, two Asian, one multiracial, two Hispanic.

The sample holds a few counts of this clonotype. What it recognizes is unknown. Germline CDR1 is SEHNR and CDR2 is FQNEAQ (reference sequence). V shed 4 bases, J shed 11 bases, and the junction held 3 bases outside the gene matches. This CDR3 region has 13 residues. Cultured CD4+ T-cell DNA underwent Oncomine TCR Beta short-read sequencing. DNA came from CD4+ T cells after culture. Each CDR3 protein gets one entry after TCRdb re-called the PCR reads with MiXCR. Among over 20,000 distinct CDR3 sequences listed, approximately 38% were seen once. The time point is: late sampling 161 to 241 days after vaccination in a few convalescent patients. Documented treatment: roughly 10-day PBMC culture with coronavirus spike peptide pools or control peptides (ViraFEST assay). Each of days 3 and 7 saw half the medium replaced by fresh IL-2 medium.

The receptor comes from a human donor who had recovered from COVID-19. The sample consisted of CD4+ T cells from blood, cultured in vitro, taken about 7 months after SARS-CoV-2 vaccination. The rearrangement links TRBV7-9 to TRBJ2-6, with 9 bases lining up with TRBD1. DNA of the CDR3: TGTGCCAGCAGCTCCGGACAGGGGTACGTCCTGACTTTC. Translation gives CASSSGQGYVLTF.